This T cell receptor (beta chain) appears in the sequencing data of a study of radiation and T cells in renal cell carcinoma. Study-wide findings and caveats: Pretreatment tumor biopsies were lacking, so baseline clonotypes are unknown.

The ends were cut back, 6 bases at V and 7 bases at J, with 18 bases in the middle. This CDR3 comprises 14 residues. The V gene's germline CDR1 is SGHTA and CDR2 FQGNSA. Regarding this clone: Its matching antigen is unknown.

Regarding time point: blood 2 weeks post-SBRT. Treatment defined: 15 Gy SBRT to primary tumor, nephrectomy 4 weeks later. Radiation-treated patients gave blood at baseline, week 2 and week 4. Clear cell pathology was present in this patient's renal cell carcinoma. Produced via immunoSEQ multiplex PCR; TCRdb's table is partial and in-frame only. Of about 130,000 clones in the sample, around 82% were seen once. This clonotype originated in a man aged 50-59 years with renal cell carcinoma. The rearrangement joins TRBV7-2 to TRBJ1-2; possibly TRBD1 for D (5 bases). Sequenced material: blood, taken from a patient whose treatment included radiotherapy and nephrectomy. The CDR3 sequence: CASRHGGSELGYTF. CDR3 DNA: TGTGCCAGCAGACATGGGGGGTCCGAGCTTGGCTACACCTTC.